This entry features one T cell receptor beta chain sequence. V was pared by 4 bases and J by 5 bases, with 7 bases of the junction left unmatched. This CDR3 spans 15 amino acids. Germline V CDR1 and CDR2: MGHRA, YSYEKL. Original processing notes: Counts of nucleated cells, estimated from reference gene primer amplification, were obtained. The data were produced by immunoSEQ multiplex PCR, yet TCRdb's version contains in-frame clones alone and is incomplete. V and J calls and clone size follow that table, whereas D and trimming were derived from the DNA. The table includes around 94,000 clones, over 80% detected once. These data originate in a study of blood T cell repertoires in COVID-19. Turning to the study itself: Sources were T cells, B-cell-depleted T cells, or PBMCs; the material itself was cDNA or gDNA.

The sequence was obtained from a man in his fifties with acute or convalescent COVID-19. J is TRBJ1-5 and V is TRBV4-1; 8 nucleotides agree with TRBD1. Sample: peripheral blood. CDR3 nucleotides: TGCGCCAGCAGCCGTTCAGGGGGCGCGGATCAGCCCCAGCATTTT. Its translation is CASSRSGGADQPQHF.